This T cell receptor beta chain came from a study of OX40 agonist ivuxolimab in advanced cancers. On the study more broadly: Each dose-escalation patient presented with hepatocellular carcinoma, melanoma, renal cell or head and neck cancer. General study findings and limits: The mean number of expanded clones was higher in CD8+ T cells than in CD4+.

A remark on this clone: What it binds is not known.

Assay: immunoSEQ multiplex PCR; the TCRdb copy retains only in-frame clones and omits some. The profile shows 65,000 to 90,000 clones, around 88% of them singletons. The sequenced sample was CD4+ or CD8+ T cells sorted from blood, obtained in a trial of the OX40 agonist ivuxolimab. The receptor was isolated from an adult with an advanced solid tumor such as melanoma, head and neck, liver or kidney cancer.

CDR3 bases: TGTGCCAGCAGCCCCCGGAGCGGGGGAGGAGTCTACAATGAGCAGTTCTTC. Translation gives CASSPRSGGGVYNEQFF. V usage is TRBV7-2 and J usage is TRBJ2-1, with TRBD2 matching over 8 bases. The CDR3 has 17 residues. CDR1 and CDR2 from the germline V gene are SGHTA and FQGNSA. With 5 bases clipped from V and 3 bases from J, the junction kept 12 bases outside the gene matches.